The present T cell receptor (beta chain) was sequenced within a study of Ad26.COV2.S vaccination and SARS-CoV-2 variants. Overall study: Enrollment placed the donor in the COV1001 Ad26.COV2.S trial arm. Study findings and constraints: Reportedly, after vaccination the spike-specific CD8+ and CD4+ T cell responses displayed substantial breadth. Total T cell responses, in the TCR breadth and depth analyses, may have been underestimated.

Specified treatment: approximately 18 received Ad26.COV2.S at low or high dose, single or two shots; about five received placebo; per-sample allocation not given. Samples analyzed were those drawn on day 63 after the first vaccine or placebo injection. Vaccination used an Ad26 vector expressing Wuhan-strain SARS-CoV-2 spike. Measured with immunoSEQ multiplex PCR; TCRdb has only the in-frame clones, and not every one. The table records 500,000 or so clones, 85% to 90% of them present only once. Germline V gene sequence: CDR1 SGHTA, CDR2 FQGNSA. Trimming took 1 base from V and 8 from J, leaving 11 bases between them. The length of the CDR3 is 14 residues. In regard to this clone: Its target is unknown.

J is TRBJ1-4 and V is TRBV7-2; D remains ambiguous. The sequencing used peripheral blood, collected in a trial of Ad26.COV2.S vaccine versus placebo. This TCR came from a person between 18 and 60 years old who received the Ad26.COV2.S COVID-19 vaccine or a placebo. The CDR3 nucleotides read TGTGCCAGCAGCTTAGGGGCTCACTCGGAAAAACTGTTTTTT. It codes for CASSLGAHSEKLFF. Complete variable domain (other parts from reference TRBV7-2 and TRBJ1-4): GAGVSQSPSNKVTEKGKDVELRCDPISGHTALYWYRQSLGQGLEFLIYFQGNSAPDKSGLPSDRFSAERTGGSVSTLTIQRTQQEDSAVYLCASSLGAHSEKLFFGSGTQLSVL.